In this sample, the clone carrying this T cell receptor (beta chain) turned up many times. The target antigen is unknown. HTBI primers from iRepertoire and Arm-PCR of CDR3 regions yielded the TCR beta libraries. Each CDR3 protein gets one entry after TCRdb re-called the multiplex PCR reads with MiXCR. The sample shows over 650,000 distinct CDR3 sequences, around 30% of them seen only once. CDR3 size: 13 residues. CDR1 is SNHLY, CDR2 FYNNEI, per germline. V was pared by 6 bases and J by 1 base, with 10 bases between. These data originate in a study of regulatory T cells in long-lasting Graves disease. Study outcomes and limitations: Persistent Graves' patients showed less TCR diversity than newly diagnosed ones.

Time point described: persistent/refractory GD, antithyroid drugs over 5 years with positive TRAb. Scientists built the TCR library using RNA that was extracted from PBMCs. Material: peripheral blood mononuclear cells (PBMCs), obtained when the disease was refractory, from a patient treated with antithyroid drugs. The TCR originated in a female donor with Graves disease. The chain combines TRBV2 with TRBJ2-7, with D possibly being TRBD1 (6 bases). CDR3 in DNA: TGTGCCAGCAGAGACAGGTCGTCCTACGAGCAGTACTTC. Amino acid sequence: CASRDRSSYEQYF.